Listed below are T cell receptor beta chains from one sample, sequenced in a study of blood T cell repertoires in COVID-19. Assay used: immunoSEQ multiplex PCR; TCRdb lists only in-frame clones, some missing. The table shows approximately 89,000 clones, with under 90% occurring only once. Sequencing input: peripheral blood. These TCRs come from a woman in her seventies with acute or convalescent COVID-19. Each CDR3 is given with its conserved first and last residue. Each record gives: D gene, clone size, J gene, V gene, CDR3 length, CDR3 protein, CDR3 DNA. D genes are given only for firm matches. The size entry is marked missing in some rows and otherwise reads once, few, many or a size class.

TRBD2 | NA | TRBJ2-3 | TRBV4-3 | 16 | CASSQLSGRAPDTQYF | TGCGCCAGCAGCCAACTGAGCGGGAGGGCCCCAGATACGCAGTATTTT
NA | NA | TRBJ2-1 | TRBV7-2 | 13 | CASSPSAYNEQFF | TGTGCCAGCAGCCCTAGCGCATACAATGAGCAGTTCTTC
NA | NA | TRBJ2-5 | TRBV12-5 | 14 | CASGLRTVGETQYF | TGTGCTAGTGGTTTAAGGACAGTAGGGGAGACCCAGTACTTC
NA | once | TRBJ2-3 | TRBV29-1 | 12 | CSVDSSTDTQYF | TGCAGCGTTGACTCTAGCACAGATACGCAGTATTTT
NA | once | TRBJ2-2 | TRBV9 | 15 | CASSTLAEPTGELFF | TGTGCCAGCAGCACTTTAGCTGAACCCACCGGGGAGCTGTTTTTT
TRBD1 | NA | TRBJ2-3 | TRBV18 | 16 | CASSPTSATGGDTQYF | TGTGCCAGCTCACCAACGTCAGCCACAGGGGGAGATACGCAGTATTTT
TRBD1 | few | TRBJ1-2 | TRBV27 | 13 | CASSFSDRAGYTF | TGTGCCAGCAGTTTTAGTGACAGGGCTGGCTACACCTTC
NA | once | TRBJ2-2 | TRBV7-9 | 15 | CASSGTGLNTGELFF | TGTGCCAGCAGCGGTACAGGGCTGAACACCGGGGAGCTGTTTTTT
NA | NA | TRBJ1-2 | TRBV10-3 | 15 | CAISEETGIRYGYTF | TGTGCCATCAGTGAGGAGACGGGGATACGGTATGGCTACACCTTC
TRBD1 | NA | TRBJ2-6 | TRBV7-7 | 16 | CASSPEGASGANVLTF | TGTGCCAGCAGCCCAGAGGGGGCTTCTGGGGCCAACGTCCTGACTTTC
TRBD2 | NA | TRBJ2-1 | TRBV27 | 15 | CASSLSAGGHGEQFF | TGTGCCAGCAGTTTATCGGCGGGGGGGCACGGTGAGCAGTTCTTC
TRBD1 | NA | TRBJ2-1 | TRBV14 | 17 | CASSHWTGTGIYNEQFF | TGTGCCAGCAGCCACTGGACCGGGACAGGGATATACAATGAGCAGTTCTTC
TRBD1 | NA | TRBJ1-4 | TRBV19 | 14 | CASTQGVTNEKLFF | TGTGCCAGTACCCAGGGGGTGACTAATGAAAAACTGTTTTTT
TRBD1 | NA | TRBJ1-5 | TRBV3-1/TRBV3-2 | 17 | CASSPWTGKDGNQPQHF | TGTGCCAGCAGCCCATGGACAGGGAAAGACGGCAATCAGCCCCAGCATTTT
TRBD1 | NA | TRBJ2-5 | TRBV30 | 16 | CAWGNWTGAAEETQYF | TGTGCCTGGGGAAATTGGACAGGAGCTGCGGAAGAGACCCAGTACTTC
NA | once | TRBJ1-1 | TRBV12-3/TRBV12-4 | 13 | CASRAGVGTEAFF | TGTGCCAGCAGGGCAGGGGTAGGAACTGAAGCTTTCTTT
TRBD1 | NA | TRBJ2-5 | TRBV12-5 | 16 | CASGSDQQGPTKYQYF | TGTGCTAGTGGTTCGGATCAACAGGGGCCCACGAAGTACCAGTACTTC
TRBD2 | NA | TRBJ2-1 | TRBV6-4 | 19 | CASSDSASGGGFIVNEQFF | TGTGCCAGCAGTGACTCGGCTAGCGGGGGGGGATTTATCGTAAATGAGCAGTTCTTC
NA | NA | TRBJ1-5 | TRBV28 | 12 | CASSFRNQPQHF | TGTGCCAGCAGTTTCAGGAATCAGCCCCAGCATTTT
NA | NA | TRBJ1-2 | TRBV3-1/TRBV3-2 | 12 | CASSQVDYGYTF | TGTGCCAGCAGCCAAGTCGACTATGGCTACACCTTC
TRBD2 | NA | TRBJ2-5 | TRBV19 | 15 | CASSTPGTRSETQYF | TGTGCCAGTAGTACCCCTGGGACTAGGTCGGAGACCCAGTACTTC